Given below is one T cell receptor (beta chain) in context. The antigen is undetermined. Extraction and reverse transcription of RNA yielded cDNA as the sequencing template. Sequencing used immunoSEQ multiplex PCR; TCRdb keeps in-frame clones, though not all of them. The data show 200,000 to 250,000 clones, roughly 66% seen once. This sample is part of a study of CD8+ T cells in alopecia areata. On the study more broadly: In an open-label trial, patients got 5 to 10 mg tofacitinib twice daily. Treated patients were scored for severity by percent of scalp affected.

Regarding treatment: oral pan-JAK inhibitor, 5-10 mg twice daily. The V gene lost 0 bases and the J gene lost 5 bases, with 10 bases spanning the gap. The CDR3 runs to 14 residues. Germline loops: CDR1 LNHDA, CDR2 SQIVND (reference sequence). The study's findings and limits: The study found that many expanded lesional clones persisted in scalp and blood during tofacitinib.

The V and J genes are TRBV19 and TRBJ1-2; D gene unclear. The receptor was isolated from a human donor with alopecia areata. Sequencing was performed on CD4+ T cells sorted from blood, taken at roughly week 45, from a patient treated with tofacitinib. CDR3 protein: CASSIEGTPYGYTF. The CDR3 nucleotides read TGTGCCAGTAGTATAGAGGGAACCCCTTATGGCTACACCTTC. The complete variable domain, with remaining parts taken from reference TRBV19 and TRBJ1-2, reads DGGITQSPKYLFRKEGQNVTLSCEQNLNHDAMYWYRQDPGQGLRLIYYSQIVNDFQKGDIAEGYSVSREKKESFPLTVTSAQKNPTAFYLCASSIEGTPYGYTFGSGTRLTVV.